This passage covers 10 T cell receptor beta chains from one sample sequenced in a study of cytomegalovirus exposure and HLA in healthy donors. PCR primers comprised 60 Vbeta and 13 Jbeta primers. Assay used: immunoSEQ multiplex PCR; TCRdb lists only in-frame clones, some missing. The sample has about 220,000 clones, around 76% seen once. The sequencing input was PBMCs. The origin of the receptors is a young man in good health and CMV-seronegative.

The V and J genes are TRBV6-5 and TRBJ2-7; D perhaps matches TRBD2 (5 bases). The V gene lost 0 bases and the J gene lost 3 bases, with 12 bases spanning the gap. Per the germline V gene, CDR1 is MNHEY and CDR2 is SVGAGI. The CDR3 runs to 15 residues. The CDR3 DNA reads as TGTGCCAGCAGTTACTCGAGTAGAGGGATCTACGAGCAGTACTTC. It translates to CASSYSSRGIYEQYF.

The rearrangement joins TRBV4-1 to TRBJ2-7; weak D call: TRBD1 (5 bases). CDR1 is MGHRA and CDR2 is YSYEKL in the germline V gene. V lost 0 bases and J lost 7, with 16 bases in between. The CDR3 is 15 residues long. CDR3 nucleotides: TGCGCCAGCAGCCAAGATCTGGGGCTAGTGGGGGAGCAGTACTTC. It yields the protein CASSQDLGLVGEQYF.

The chain recombines TRBV6-5 with TRBJ1-1; the match to TRBD1 covers 9 bases. The CDR3 spans 14 residues. V was clipped by 6 bases and J by 5 bases; unmatched bases: 7. Germline V gene lookup returns CDR1 MNHEY and CDR2 SVGAGI. CDR3 region: CASSPDRGGTEAFF. The CDR3 DNA is TGTGCCAGCAGCCCGGACAGGGGAGGAACTGAAGCTTTCTTT.

This chain connects TRBV6-1 to TRBJ2-6; D might be TRBD1 (6 bases). Germline CDR1 and CDR2: MNHNS and SASEGT. The V gene lost 6 bases and the J gene lost 0 bases, with 9 bases spanning the gap. The CDR3 length is 15 residues. In DNA form, the CDR3 reads TGTGCCAGCAGGACAGGACGCTCTGGGGCCAACGTCCTGACTTTC. Translating gives CASRTGRSGANVLTF.

The V and J genes are TRBV5-4 and TRBJ2-3; weak D call: TRBD1 (5 bases). V lost 0 bases to trimming and J lost 5 bases, with 13 bases between them. Germline V lookup: CDR1 SGHNT, CDR2 YYREEE (reference sequence). There are 15 residues in the CDR3. CDR3 coding DNA: TGTGCCAGCAGCTTGGACTCCCGGCAGGGAGATACGCAGTATTTT. It is translated as CASSLDSRQGDTQYF.

This clone was recorded a few times. The chain recombines TRBV5-1 with TRBJ1-3; no reliable D call. V was shortened by 1 base and J by 0 bases, with 8 bases between the two germline ends. The germline V gene has CDR1 SGHRS and CDR2 YFSETQ. This CDR3 has 15 amino acids. The CDR3 sequence: CASSLFADSGNTIYF. In DNA, the CDR3 is TGCGCCAGCAGCTTGTTTGCAGACTCTGGAAACACCATATATTTT.

This chain links TRBV5-1 with TRBJ2-7; TRBD2 matches at 8 bases. Looked up from germline, CDR1 is SGHRS and CDR2 is YFSETQ. V was pared by 1 base and J by 1 base, with 4 bases of the junction left unmatched. This CDR3 spans 15 amino acids. CDR3 in DNA: TGCGCCAGCAGCTTGACGGGGGGGACTTCCTACGAGCAGTACTTC. This gives the protein CASSLTGGTSYEQYF.

The chain has TRBV15 and TRBJ2-1; maybe TRBD2 (6 bases). CDR1 and CDR2 from the germline V gene are LNHNV and YYDKDF (reference sequence). The ends were cut back, 2 bases at V and 5 bases at J, with 16 bases in the middle. CDR3 length equals 16 residues. Here the CDR3 reads CATSRPAGVFNNEQFF. The CDR3 DNA is TGTGCCACCAGCAGACCAGCGGGCGTCTTTAACAATGAGCAGTTCTTC.

This clone was detected a few times. The V and J genes are TRBV5-4 and TRBJ1-1, with 8 nucleotides matching TRBD1. The CDR3 length is 14 residues. V dropped 3 bases and J dropped 3; count of bases not matched to a gene: 4. Germline CDR1 reads SGHNT; CDR2 reads YYREEE (reference sequence). The CDR3 here is CASSSDRDYTEAFF. CDR3 nucleotides: TGTGCCAGCAGCTCGGACAGGGATTACACTGAAGCTTTCTTT.

V gene TRBV7-2 combines with J gene TRBJ2-7, with TRBD2 matching over 8 bases. The CDR3 is 15 residues long. CDR1 is SGHTA, CDR2 FQGNSA, per germline. V lost 4 bases to trimming and J lost 7 bases; unmatched junction nucleotides: 12. The CDR3 protein is CASSSSRLAIIEQYF. The DNA for the CDR3 is TGTGCCAGCAGCTCTTCGCGACTAGCGATCATTGAGCAGTACTTC.